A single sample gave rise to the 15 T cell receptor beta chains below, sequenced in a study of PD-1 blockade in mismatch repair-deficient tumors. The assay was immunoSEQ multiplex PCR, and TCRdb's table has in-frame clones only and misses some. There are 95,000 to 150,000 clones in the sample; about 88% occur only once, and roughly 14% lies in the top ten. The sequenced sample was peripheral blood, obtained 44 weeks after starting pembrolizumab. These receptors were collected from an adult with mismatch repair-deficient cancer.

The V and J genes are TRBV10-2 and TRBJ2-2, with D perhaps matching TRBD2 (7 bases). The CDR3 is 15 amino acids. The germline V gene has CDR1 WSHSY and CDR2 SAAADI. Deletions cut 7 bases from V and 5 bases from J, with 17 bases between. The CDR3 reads CASIKGGLGTGELFF. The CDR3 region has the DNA TGCGCCAGCATAAAGGGGGGGCTGGGTACCGGGGAGCTGTTTTTT.

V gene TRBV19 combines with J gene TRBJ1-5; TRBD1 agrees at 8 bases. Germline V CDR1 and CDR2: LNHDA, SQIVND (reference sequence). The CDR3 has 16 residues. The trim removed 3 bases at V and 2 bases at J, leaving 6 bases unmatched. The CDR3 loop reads CASSMAGGSGNQPQHF. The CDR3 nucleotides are TGTGCCAGTAGTATGGCAGGGGGCTCGGGCAATCAGCCCCAGCATTTT.

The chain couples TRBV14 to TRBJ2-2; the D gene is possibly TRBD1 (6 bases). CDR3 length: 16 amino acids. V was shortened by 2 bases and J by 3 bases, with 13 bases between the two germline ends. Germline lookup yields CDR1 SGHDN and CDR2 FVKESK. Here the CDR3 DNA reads TGTGCCAGCAGCCAATTTCCAGGGGCTGACACCGGGGAGCTGTTTTTT. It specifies CASSQFPGADTGELFF. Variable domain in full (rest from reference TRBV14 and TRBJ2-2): EAGVTQFPSHSVIEKGQTVTLRCDPISGHDNLYWYRRVMGKEIKFLLHFVKESKQDESGMPNNRFLAERTGGTYSTLKVQPAELEDSGVYFCASSQFPGADTGELFFGEGSRLTVL.

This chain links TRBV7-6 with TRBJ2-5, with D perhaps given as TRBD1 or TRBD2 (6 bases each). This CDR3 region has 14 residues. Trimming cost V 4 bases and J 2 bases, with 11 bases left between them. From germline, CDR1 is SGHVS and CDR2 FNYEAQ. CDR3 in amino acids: CASSYGGGQETQYF. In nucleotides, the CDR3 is TGTGCCAGCAGCTACGGAGGGGGGCAAGAGACCCAGTACTTC. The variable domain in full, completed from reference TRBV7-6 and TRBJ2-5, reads GAGVSQSPRYKVTKRGQDVALRCDPISGHVSLYWYRQALGQGPEFLTYFNYEAQQDKSGLPNDRFSAERPEGSISTLTIQRTEQRDSAMYRCASSYGGGQETQYFGPGTRLLVL.

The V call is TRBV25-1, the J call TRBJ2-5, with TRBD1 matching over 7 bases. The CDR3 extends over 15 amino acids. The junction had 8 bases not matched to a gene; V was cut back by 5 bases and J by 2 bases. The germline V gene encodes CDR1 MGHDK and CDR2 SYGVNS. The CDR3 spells CASSRTGDAQETQYF. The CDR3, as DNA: TGTGCCAGCAGTCGAACAGGGGACGCACAAGAGACCCAGTACTTC.

In DNA, the CDR3 is TGTGCCAGCATCAAGGGGGTTTACACTGAAGCTTTCTTT. Translating gives CASIKGVYTEAFF. V gene TRBV2 combines with J gene TRBJ1-1; D may be TRBD1 (6 bases). The germline CDR1 and CDR2 sequences are SNHLY and FYNNEI. Trimming cost V 7 bases and J 3 bases, with 12 bases left between them. The CDR3 consists of 13 residues.

The chain's CDR3 is CASSLVQGIHEQYF. In DNA form, the CDR3 reads TGTGCCAGCAGCTTAGTCCAGGGCATCCACGAGCAGTACTTC. The chain recombines TRBV11-2 with TRBJ2-7; TRBD1 might be the D (5 bases). CDR3 length: 14 residues. CDR1 and CDR2 from the germline V gene are SGHAT and FQNNGV. Trimming removed 1 base at V and 5 bases at J, with 12 bases between.

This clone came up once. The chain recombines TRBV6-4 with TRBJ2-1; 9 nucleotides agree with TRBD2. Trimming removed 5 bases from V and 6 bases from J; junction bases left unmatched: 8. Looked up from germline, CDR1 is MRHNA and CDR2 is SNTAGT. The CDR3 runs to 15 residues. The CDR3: CASSTGSGRGNEQFF. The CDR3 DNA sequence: TGTGCCAGCAGTACAGGTAGCGGGAGAGGCAATGAGCAGTTCTTC.

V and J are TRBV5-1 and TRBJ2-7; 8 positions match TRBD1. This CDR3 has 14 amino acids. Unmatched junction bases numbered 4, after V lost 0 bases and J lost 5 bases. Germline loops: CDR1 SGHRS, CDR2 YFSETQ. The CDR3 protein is CASSLALDRDEQYF. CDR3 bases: TGCGCCAGCAGCTTGGCCCTGGACAGGGACGAGCAGTACTTC.

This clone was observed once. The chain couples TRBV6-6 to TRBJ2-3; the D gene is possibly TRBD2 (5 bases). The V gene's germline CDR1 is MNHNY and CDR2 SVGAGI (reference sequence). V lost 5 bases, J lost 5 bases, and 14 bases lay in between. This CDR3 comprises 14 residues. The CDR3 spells CASSPYGNIDTQYF. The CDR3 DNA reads TGTGCCAGCAGTCCTTACGGGAACATAGATACGCAGTATTTT.

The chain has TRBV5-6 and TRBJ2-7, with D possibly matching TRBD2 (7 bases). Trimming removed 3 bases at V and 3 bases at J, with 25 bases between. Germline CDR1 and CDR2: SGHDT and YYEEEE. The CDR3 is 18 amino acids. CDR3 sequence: CASSSLWGGRASRYEQYF. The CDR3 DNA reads TGTGCCAGCAGCTCTCTTTGGGGGGGGCGGGCAAGTCGCTACGAGCAGTACTTC.

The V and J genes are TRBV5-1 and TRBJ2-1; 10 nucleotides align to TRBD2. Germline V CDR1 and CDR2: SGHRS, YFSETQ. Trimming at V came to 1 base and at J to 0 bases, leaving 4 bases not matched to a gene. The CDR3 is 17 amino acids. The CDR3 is CASSLLAGVNSYNEQFF. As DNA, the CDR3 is TGCGCCAGCAGCTTGCTAGCGGGAGTTAACTCCTACAATGAGCAGTTCTTC.

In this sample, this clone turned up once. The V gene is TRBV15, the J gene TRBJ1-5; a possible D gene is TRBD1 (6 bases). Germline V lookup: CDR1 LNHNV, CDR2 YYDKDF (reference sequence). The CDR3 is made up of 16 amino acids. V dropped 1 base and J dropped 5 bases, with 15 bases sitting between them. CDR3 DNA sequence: TGTGCCACCAGCAGAGGGGTGGGGGCCGTCGATCAGCCCCAGCATTTT. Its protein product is CATSRGVGAVDQPQHF.

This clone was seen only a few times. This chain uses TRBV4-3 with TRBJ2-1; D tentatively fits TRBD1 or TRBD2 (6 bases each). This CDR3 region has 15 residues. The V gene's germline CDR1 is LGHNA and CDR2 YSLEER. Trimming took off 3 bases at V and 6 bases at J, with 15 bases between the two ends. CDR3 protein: CASSHKLEGGNEQFF. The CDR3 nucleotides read TGCGCCAGCAGCCACAAGCTGGAGGGGGGCAATGAGCAGTTCTTC.

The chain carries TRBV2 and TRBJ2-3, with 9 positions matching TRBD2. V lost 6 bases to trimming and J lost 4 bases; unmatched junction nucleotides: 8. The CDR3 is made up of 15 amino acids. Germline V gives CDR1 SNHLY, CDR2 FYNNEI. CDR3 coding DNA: TGTGCCAGCAGCCGCGTAGCGGGAGTGGCAGATACGCAGTATTTT. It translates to CASSRVAGVADTQYF. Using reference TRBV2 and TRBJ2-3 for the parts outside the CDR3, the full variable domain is EPEVTQTPSHQVTQMGQEVILRCVPISNHLYFYWYRQILGQKVEFLVSFYNNEISEKSEIFDDQFSVERPDGSNFTLKIRSTKLEDSAMYFCASSRVAGVADTQYFGPGTRLTVL.